Presented here are 15 T cell receptor beta chains from one specimen sequenced in a study of T cell responses to AZD1222 COVID-19 vaccine. Data came from immunoSEQ multiplex PCR; TCRdb stores just in-frame clones and leaves some out. The sample carries over 150,000 clones, around 87% recorded once. The source material was peripheral blood, sampled on day 0 of AZD1222 vaccination. Every receptor here comes from an adult in good health.

J is TRBJ1-2 and V is TRBV9; the D gene is possibly TRBD1 (5 bases). The V gene lost 0 bases and the J gene lost 4 bases, with 13 bases spanning the gap. Per germline, CDR1 SGDLS and CDR2 YYNGEE. The CDR3 is 15 amino acids. DNA for the CDR3: TGTGCCAGCAGCGTAGGGGTCCGGGACCTCTATGGCTACACCTTC. Its protein is CASSVGVRDLYGYTF.

The rearrangement uses TRBV11-1 and TRBJ2-7; possibly TRBD1 for D (6 bases). Germline CDR1 and CDR2: SGHAT and FQDESV (reference sequence). This CDR3 has 15 amino acids. Between the trimmed V and J ends, which lost 5 bases and 2 bases, there was a span of 16 bases. In nucleotides, the CDR3 is TGTGCCAGCAGCCCCTTAGCCGGACAGCCCTACGAGCAGTACTTC. Translation gives CASSPLAGQPYEQYF.

The chain carries TRBV29-1 and TRBJ1-1; 9 bases align to TRBD1. This CDR3 is 14 amino acids long. Germline lookup yields CDR1 SQVTM and CDR2 ANQGSEA. V was pared by 6 bases and J by 6 bases, with 11 bases of the junction left unmatched. The CDR3 bases are TGCAGCGTCCCCCTTGGGCGACAGGGGGCTGAAGCTTTCTTT. Amino acid sequence: CSVPLGRQGAEAFF.

This chain's CDR3 is CARSAEAFF. CDR3 in DNA: TGTGCCAGAAGCGCTGAAGCTTTCTTT. The gene calls are TRBV5-3 and TRBJ1-1, with D hard to call. TRBV5-3 is marked as an open reading frame, function uncertain. The CDR3 has 9 residues. Trimming removed 4 bases at V and 6 bases at J, with 1 base between.

The rearrangement uses TRBV5-4 and TRBJ1-1; D not certain. V was clipped by 0 bases and J by 0 bases, with 9 bases between them. The CDR3 runs to 15 residues. The germline CDR1 and CDR2 sequences are SGHNT and YYREEE (reference sequence). CDR3 bases: TGTGCCAGCAGCTTGGCCAGCAGCATGAACACTGAAGCTTTCTTT. This codes for CASSLASSMNTEAFF.

This clone was seen a few times. This chain uses TRBV6-4 with TRBJ2-1; 9 bases map to TRBD1. Looked up from germline, CDR1 is MRHNA and CDR2 is SNTAGT. V lost 6 bases, J lost 6 bases, and 9 bases stayed unmatched. The CDR3 totals 15 residues. The CDR3 DNA follows: TGTGCCAGCAGCTTAGAACAGGGGGCAGGCAATGAGCAGTTCTTC. It yields the protein CASSLEQGAGNEQFF.

This chain uses TRBV27 with TRBJ1-2, with D possibly being TRBD1 (6 bases). The CDR3 sequence is 13 residues long. Trimming took off 7 bases at V and 4 bases at J, with 13 bases between the two ends. Germline V gene lookup returns CDR1 MNHEY and CDR2 SMNVEV (reference sequence). CDR3 bases: TGTGCCAGCACTGGGGGCGCCGGCTATGGCTACACCTTC. Protein product: CASTGGAGYGYTF.

The chain has TRBV7-3 and TRBJ1-1, with D unclear. Germline V gene lookup returns CDR1 SGHTA and CDR2 FQGTGA. V lost 2 bases, J lost 1 base, and 5 bases lay in between. This CDR3 contains 13 residues. CDR3 loop: CASSLSQNTEAFF. The DNA for the CDR3 is TGTGCCAGCAGCTTATCGCAGAACACTGAAGCTTTCTTT.

The gene calls are TRBV30 and TRBJ2-5, with 9 bases that match TRBD1. Trimming cost V 8 bases and J 1 base; bases outside gene matches: 11. The V gene's germline CDR1 is GTSNPN and CDR2 SVGIG (reference sequence). CDR3 length equals 15 residues. CDR3 coding DNA: TGTGCCGGGGACCCCGGACAGGGGCGCCAAGAGACCCAGTACTTC. Translation gives CAGDPGQGRQETQYF.

The chain employs TRBV16 and TRBJ1-1; tentatively, D is TRBD1 (6 bases). The CDR3 consists of 17 residues. Germline V gene data show CDR1 as KGHSY and CDR2 as FQNENV. V was clipped by 0 bases and J by 2 bases, with 16 bases between them. CDR3 loop: CASSQSRGVSYNTEAFF. The CDR3 region has the DNA TGTGCCAGCAGCCAATCGAGGGGGGTGAGTTACAACACTGAAGCTTTCTTT.

The chain combines TRBV19 with TRBJ1-1, with 8 bases identical to TRBD1. The CDR3 covers 14 residues. Per germline, CDR1 LNHDA and CDR2 SQIVND (reference sequence). With 7 bases clipped from V and 0 bases from J, the junction kept 4 bases outside the gene matches. CDR3 sequence: CASIRTGLNTEAFF. The CDR3 region has the DNA TGTGCCAGTATCAGGACAGGGTTGAACACTGAAGCTTTCTTT.

The V gene is TRBV7-2, the J gene TRBJ2-2, with 10 bases aligning to TRBD1. The CDR3 has 16 residues. From germline, CDR1 is SGHTA and CDR2 FQGNSA. V dropped 4 bases and J dropped 9; count of bases not matched to a gene: 11. CDR3 coding DNA: TGTGCCAGCAGCTCCTCCGGGACAGGGGCTTTCCGGGAGCTGTTTTTT. Translation: CASSSSGTGAFRELFF.

The chain links TRBV5-1 to TRBJ2-1; TRBD1 might be the D (6 bases). V dropped 4 bases and J dropped 2 bases, with 16 bases sitting between them. Germline CDR1 reads SGHRS; CDR2 reads YFSETQ. The CDR3 runs to 16 residues. In DNA, the CDR3 is TGCGCCAGCAGCAGAGAACAGGGCTCGACCTACAATGAGCAGTTCTTC. Its translation is CASSREQGSTYNEQFF.

The chain joins TRBV6-5 to TRBJ2-3; D call uncertain. Trimming took 2 bases from V and 0 from J, leaving 9 bases between them. The CDR3 length is 15 residues. Germline lookup yields CDR1 MNHEY and CDR2 SVGAGI. For the CDR3, the DNA is TGTGCCAGCAGTTACAGTCCATCTAGCACAGATACGCAGTATTTT. Its translation is CASSYSPSSTDTQYF.

V usage is TRBV4-1 and J usage is TRBJ2-2; 10 nucleotides align to TRBD1. CDR3 length equals 16 residues. Germline CDR1 and CDR2: MGHRA and YSYEKL. The ends lost 5 bases at V and 5 bases at J; junction bases unmatched: 8. CDR3 residues: CASSFGGQGSTGELFF. DNA of the CDR3: TGCGCCAGCAGCTTTGGGGGACAGGGGTCTACCGGGGAGCTGTTTTTT.